The 11 T cell receptor beta chains below were found in one sample sequenced in a study of STAT5B mutations in CD4+ large granular lymphocyte leukemia. Generated by immunoSEQ multiplex PCR, the TCRdb table keeps only in-frame clones and is missing some. This sample carries tens of thousands of clones, 80% to 90% of them seen once, and the ten largest clones take around 3.5%. Material for sequencing was CD4+ T cells from blood buffy coats. These receptor sequences come from a human donor in good health.

The V gene is TRBV5-4, the J gene TRBJ2-7; no definite D call. The CDR3 spans 12 residues. CDR1 and CDR2 from the germline V gene are SGHNT and YYREEE (reference sequence). Deletions cut 0 bases from V and 3 bases from J, with 4 bases between. CDR3 residues: CASSLDGYEQYF. Here the CDR3 DNA reads TGTGCCAGCAGCTTGGACGGCTACGAGCAGTACTTC.

V is TRBV28 and J is TRBJ1-6, with D tentatively TRBD1 (5 bases). The CDR3 loop spans 14 amino acids. Germline CDR1 and CDR2: MDHEN and SYDVKM. V was cut by 5 bases and J by 7 bases, with 12 bases left in between. The CDR3 DNA reads as TGTGCCAGCAGTCCCGCAGGGCCCAATTCACCCCTCCACTTT. It yields the protein CASSPAGPNSPLHF.

Only one count was recorded for this clone. The chain combines TRBV9 with TRBJ2-3, with TRBD2 identical over 9 bases. CDR3 length: 16 residues. The germline gives CDR1 SGDLS, CDR2 YYNGEE. V lost 0 bases and J lost 4; bases outside the gene matches: 6. DNA of the CDR3: TGTGCCAGCAGCGTAGTGCCAGCGGGAGGATCAGATACGCAGTATTTT. This sequence encodes CASSVVPAGGSDTQYF.

The chain recombines TRBV5-6 with TRBJ1-2; D is possibly TRBD1 (5 bases). CDR1 SGHDT and CDR2 YYEEEE come from the germline V gene. The CDR3 covers 15 residues. V was trimmed by 0 bases and J by 6 bases, leaving 15 bases between them. This chain's CDR3 is CASSLEGLRGDGYTF. CDR3 DNA sequence: TGTGCCAGCAGCTTGGAGGGGTTACGAGGAGATGGCTACACCTTC.

The CDR3 DNA follows: TGTGCCAGCCGGGATCTCGGGGGCACCATATATTTT. This gives the protein CASRDLGGTIYF. The chain is built from TRBV6-1 and TRBJ1-3; maybe TRBD1 (5 bases). The CDR3 loop spans 12 amino acids. Trimming removed 8 bases at V and 9 bases at J, with 14 bases between. In germline, CDR1 is MNHNS, CDR2 SASEGT.

J is TRBJ2-5 and V is TRBV5-4; 13 nucleotides align to TRBD2. The CDR3 runs to 16 residues. Per the germline V gene, CDR1 is SGHNT and CDR2 is YYREEE (reference sequence). The V segment lost 2 bases and the J segment 7 bases; nucleotides outside the gene matches: 8. The CDR3 here is CASSFRTSGRAGTQYF. The CDR3 DNA follows: TGTGCCAGCAGCTTTCGAACTAGCGGGAGGGCTGGGACCCAGTACTTC.

The chain has TRBV6-1 and TRBJ2-7, with 8 bases identical to TRBD1. V shed 4 bases and J 4 bases; nucleotides not matched to a gene: 6. Germline loops: CDR1 MNHNS, CDR2 SASEGT. This CDR3 region has 14 residues. CDR3 coding DNA: TGTGCCAGCAGTGGAGCAGGGGGCATGTACGAGCAGTACTTC. Residues: CASSGAGGMYEQYF.

This clone was detected only once. This chain uses TRBV2 with TRBJ2-5; D unresolved. CDR1 is SNHLY and CDR2 is FYNNEI in the germline V gene. V lost 1 base to trimming and J lost 5 bases, with 2 bases between them. This CDR3 comprises 11 residues. The CDR3 loop is CASSEVETQYF. The CDR3, as DNA: TGTGCCAGCAGTGAAGTGGAGACCCAGTACTTC.

The V and J genes are TRBV28 and TRBJ1-1, with D possibly being TRBD1 (5 bases). Trimming took off 6 bases at V and 0 bases at J, with 8 bases between the two ends. CDR1 and CDR2 from the germline V gene are MDHEN and SYDVKM. There are 13 residues in the CDR3. This CDR3 reads CASRRQMNTEAFF. The CDR3 DNA reads as TGTGCCAGCAGGCGACAGATGAACACTGAAGCTTTCTTT.

V is TRBV30 and J is TRBJ2-7; D is possibly TRBD2 (6 bases). There are 15 residues in the CDR3. Trimming removed 2 bases at V and 0 bases at J, with 14 bases between. Per the germline V gene, CDR1 is GTSNPN and CDR2 is SVGIG (reference sequence). Here the CDR3 DNA reads TGTGCCTGGAGTACGGGACTGTTGAACTCCTACGAGCAGTACTTC. This encodes CAWSTGLLNSYEQYF.

This chain links TRBV7-9 with TRBJ2-3, with 7 bases lining up with TRBD2. CDR3 length equals 14 residues. J was trimmed by 2 bases and V by 2 bases; bases with no gene match: 1. In germline, CDR1 is SEHNR, CDR2 FQNEAQ (reference sequence). This chain's CDR3 is CASSLLAATDTQYF. CDR3 nucleotides: TGTGCCAGCAGCTTACTAGCGGCCACAGATACGCAGTATTTT.